One TCR beta chain is described in this entry. Its antigen is not known. A far larger clone lies a single base away; this is likely a read error. At deep level, the assay was performed. Genomic DNA from each subset was divided evenly over several immunoSEQ plates. Clones were read by immunoSEQ multiplex PCR, and TCRdb kept only the in-frame ones, dropping some. This table has around 500,000 clones, over 70% appearing once. The sample originates from a study of shared clonotypes between healthy human individuals. Regarding the study as a whole: Enrolling few donors narrowed the genetic and exposure-history diversity that was represented.

About 100 million PBMCs supplied genomic DNA for unsorted samples. The V gene's germline CDR1 is MNHNY and CDR2 SVGAGI (reference sequence). This CDR3 spans 13 amino acids. Losses at the gene ends were 7 bases for V and 0 bases for J; bases not matched to a gene: 2. Sample: PBMCs. This rearrangement joins TRBV6-6 to TRBJ1-1, with TRBD1 identical over 7 bases. The receptor's source is a woman in her thirties or forties in good health. Some clones in this sample may be carry-over from other donors' samples. The CDR3 loop reads CASITGVNTEAFF. CDR3 nucleotide sequence: TGTGCCAGCATCACAGGGGTGAACACTGAAGCTTTCTTT.